Here is one T cell receptor beta chain with its context. The data were taken from a study of blood T cell repertoires in COVID-19. Whole-study context: Sites in the United States, Italy and Spain provided acute and convalescent COVID-19 samples. The analysed material was cDNA or gDNA that came from T cells, B-cell-depleted T cells, or PBMCs.

V was cut by 2 bases and J by 0 bases, with 5 bases left in between. Per germline, CDR1 SGHTS and CDR2 YDEGEE. This CDR3 is built from 13 residues. How the authors handled the data: Amplification of reference gene primers provided the estimated nucleated cell counts. The table came from immunoSEQ multiplex PCR; TCRdb's copy has only in-frame clones and leaves some out. The V and J calls and clone size are taken from that table; D and trimming were inferred from the DNA. The sample has tens of thousands of clones; 70% to 90% are singletons. The sample was peripheral blood. The V and J genes are TRBV5-8 and TRBJ2-5; D is unresolved. The TCR sequence derives from a woman aged 55-75 years with acute or convalescent COVID-19. The CDR3 coding sequence is TGTGCCAGCAGCTTCCAGTACCAAGAGACCCAGTACTTC. Residues: CASSFQYQETQYF.